The 2 T cell receptor beta chains given below trace back to one sample, sequenced in a study of blood T cells in healthy people across ages. Primers used in a second PCR of roughly 7 to 11 cycles were a sample-barcoded 5' primer and a J-beta primer mix. TCRdb re-analysed the 5' RACE reads in MiXCR, keeping a single row per CDR3 protein. The sample shows 1.5 million or so distinct CDR3 sequences, roughly 43% of them seen only once. Sequenced input: blood. The receptors derive from a woman aged 18 to 35 in good health.

This clonotype has only a few counts. This sequence joins TRBV3-1 and TRBJ1-5; no clear D gene. The CDR3 totals 19 residues. From germline, CDR1 is LGHDT and CDR2 YNNKEL (reference sequence). Trimming took off 4 bases at V and 0 bases at J, with 22 bases between the two ends. The CDR3 nucleotides read TGTGCCAGCAGCCCCGCAGGCGGCGATAAAGGGTATAGCAATCAGCCCCAGCATTTT. Its translation: CASSPAGGDKGYSNQPQHF.

V is TRBV5-1 and J is TRBJ1-1; D is undetermined. Trimming pared 0 bases from V and 3 bases from J, leaving 9 bases between. This CDR3 comprises 14 residues. Germline lookup yields CDR1 SGHRS and CDR2 YFSETQ. The CDR3 DNA is TGCGCCAGCAGCTTGGTTACAGCCGACACTGAAGCTTTCTTT. This codes for CASSLVTADTEAFF.